A selection of T cell receptor beta chains follows, all from one sample in a study of blood T cell repertoires in COVID-19. Assay used: immunoSEQ multiplex PCR; TCRdb lists only in-frame clones, some missing. The sample contains a few hundred thousand clones, about nine tenths of which appear only once. Sequenced material: peripheral blood. The receptors were gathered from a woman between 55 and 75 years old with acute or convalescent COVID-19. The CDR3 runs from the conserved cysteine through the conserved F or W. Fields, in order: D gene, J gene, clone size, V gene, CDR3 protein, CDR3 DNA. D genes are given only for firm matches. A clone size is listed for some rows: how often the clone was seen (once, few, many), or a class if it is expanded.

TRBD1 TRBJ1-4 NA TRBV5-5 CASSLSGQGNEKLFF TGTGCCAGCAGCCTATCGGGACAGGGGAATGAAAAACTGTTTTTT
NA TRBJ1-2 few TRBV12-3/TRBV12-4 CASRGRADYGYTF TGTGCCAGCAGAGGCAGGGCTGACTATGGCTACACCTTC
TRBD2 TRBJ2-7 NA TRBV11-2 CASSFRTSSYEQYF TGTGCCAGCAGCTTCAGGACTAGCTCCTACGAGCAGTACTTC
NA TRBJ2-7 NA TRBV27 CASSQGLAYEQYF TGTGCCAGCAGTCAGGGACTGGCTTACGAGCAGTACTTC
TRBD1 TRBJ1-6 NA TRBV7-9 CASSPGGPLNSPLHF TGTGCCAGCAGTCCAGGGGGCCCCCTTAATTCACCCCTCCACTTT
NA TRBJ2-7 NA TRBV7-2 CASTPFGQSTYEQYF TGTGCCAGCACCCCTTTTGGACAGTCGACCTACGAGCAGTACTTC
NA TRBJ2-7 NA TRBV7-9 CASSLSGLSYEQYF TGTGCCAGCAGCCTAAGCGGGTTATCCTACGAGCAGTACTTC
NA TRBJ2-3 NA TRBV21-1 CASRSSIGELSRGGVTDTQYF TGTGCCAGCAGGTCCTCAATAGGGGAACTATCTCGGGGGGGTGTCACAGATACGCAGTATTTT
NA TRBJ1-2 NA TRBV7-3 CASSPVGRGDYGYTF TGTGCCAGCAGCCCCGTGGGGAGGGGAGACTATGGCTACACCTTC
TRBD1 TRBJ2-5 NA TRBV7-2 CASSPATGREETQYF TGTGCCAGCAGTCCAGCGACAGGGCGAGAAGAGACCCAGTACTTC
TRBD2 TRBJ2-1 NA TRBV3-1/TRBV3-2 CASSQLAGQFF TGTGCCAGCAGCCAATTAGCGGGCCAGTTCTTC
TRBD1 TRBJ2-1 NA TRBV18 CASLGTGYNEQFF TGTGCCAGCCTTGGGACAGGGTACAATGAGCAGTTCTTC
TRBD1 TRBJ1-2 NA TRBV3-1/TRBV3-2 CASSQELRQGLDGYTF TGTGCCAGCAGCCAAGAATTGAGACAGGGGCTCGATGGCTACACCTTC
TRBD1 TRBJ1-1 NA TRBV5-1 CASSSGTANTEAFF TGCGCCAGCAGCTCCGGGACAGCGAACACTGAAGCTTTCTTT
NA TRBJ2-1 few TRBV3-1/TRBV3-2 CASGSTGLHNEQFF TGTGCCAGCGGCAGCACCGGGTTGCACAATGAGCAGTTCTTC
NA TRBJ2-7 NA TRBV28 CASRGAAPYEQYF TGTGCCAGCAGGGGGGCAGCTCCCTACGAGCAGTACTTC
TRBD2 TRBJ2-6 NA TRBV7-2 CASSLAGGSSGANVLTF TGTGCCAGCAGCTTAGCGGGGGGGTCCTCTGGGGCCAACGTCCTGACTTTC
TRBD1 TRBJ1-2 NA TRBV6-5 CASRLGQGAHYGYTF TGTGCCAGCAGATTGGGCCAGGGGGCGCACTATGGCTACACCTTC
TRBD1 TRBJ2-7 NA TRBV7-8 CASSLVQGPSYEQYF TGTGCCAGCAGCTTAGTACAGGGGCCTTCCTACGAGCAGTACTTC
NA TRBJ1-1 NA TRBV3-1/TRBV3-2 CASSQYQTGNTEAFF TGTGCCAGCAGCCAATATCAGACAGGGAACACTGAAGCTTTCTTT
TRBD1 TRBJ1-5 once TRBV27 CASSWRWGQGAEQPQHF TGTGCCAGCAGTTGGAGGTGGGGACAGGGGGCTGAACAGCCCCAGCATTTT
TRBD2 TRBJ2-7 NA TRBV27 CASSFAVAGGSYEQYF TGTGCCAGCAGTTTTGCCGTCGCGGGGGGTAGTTACGAGCAGTACTTC
NA TRBJ2-1 NA TRBV28 CASTSPGSNEQFF TGTGCCAGCACCTCCCCAGGCTCCAATGAGCAGTTCTTC
TRBD1 TRBJ1-5 NA TRBV6-2/TRBV6-3 CASSSLGQGTNQPQHF TGTGCCAGCAGCTCCTTGGGACAGGGGACTAATCAGCCCCAGCATTTT
TRBD1 TRBJ1-4 once TRBV4-1 CASSQGTGPYLNEKLFF TGCGCCAGCAGCCAAGGGACAGGGCCCTATTTAAATGAAAAACTGTTTTTT
NA TRBJ1-5 NA TRBV27 CASSLSTEKTPHF TGTGCCAGCAGTTTATCTACAGAAAAAACCCCGCATTTT
TRBD2 TRBJ2-1 NA TRBV6-2/TRBV6-3 CASSPSREGHEQFF TGTGCCAGCAGTCCCTCGCGGGAGGGGCATGAGCAGTTCTTC
TRBD1 TRBJ1-2 NA TRBV11-1 CASSPTGTDGYTF TGTGCCAGCAGCCCAACCGGGACAGATGGCTACACCTTC
TRBD1 TRBJ2-7 many TRBV7-6 CASSLRGGQGTAYEQYF TGTGCCAGCAGCTTAAGGGGTGGACAGGGGACTGCCTACGAGCAGTACTTC
NA TRBJ2-7 NA TRBV7-2 CASSTQGGTYEQYF TGTGCCAGCAGCACACAGGGGGGGACCTACGAGCAGTACTTC
TRBD1 TRBJ1-5 NA TRBV28 CASSNSGTGFGQPQHF TGTGCCAGCAGTAACTCCGGGACAGGGTTCGGTCAGCCCCAGCATTTT
NA TRBJ2-7 NA TRBV2 CASRWYFSYEQYF TGTGCCAGCAGGTGGTACTTTTCCTACGAGCAGTACTTC
TRBD1 TRBJ2-3 NA TRBV24-1 CATSDRRQGTDTQYF TGTGCCACCAGTGATCGGAGACAGGGGACAGATACGCAGTATTTT
NA TRBJ2-5 NA TRBV7-2 CASSLVDGVRETQYF TGTGCCAGCAGCTTAGTTGACGGGGTGCGGGAGACCCAGTACTTC
NA TRBJ2-7 NA TRBV5-4 CASSLARGGASYEQYF TGTGCCAGCAGCTTGGCCCGTGGAGGGGCGTCCTACGAGCAGTACTTC
TRBD1 TRBJ1-2 few TRBV23-1 CASSHIMGSRGDYGYTF TGCGCCAGCAGTCACATCATGGGCTCCAGGGGGGACTATGGCTACACCTTC
TRBD2 TRBJ2-5 NA TRBV6-2/TRBV6-3 CASSYLTGGETQYF TGTGCCAGCAGTTATCTAACGGGGGGAGAGACCCAGTACTTC
NA TRBJ1-5 NA TRBV28 CASSLWAGSGNQPQHF TGTGCCAGCAGTTTGTGGGCAGGATCGGGCAATCAGCCCCAGCATTTT
NA TRBJ1-2 NA TRBV15 CATSRDYGGTSQSNYGYTF TGTGCCACCAGCAGAGATTACGGGGGTACCTCTCAGTCTAACTATGGCTACACCTTC
NA TRBJ1-5 NA TRBV2 CASSEGEIRVLEHF TGTGCCAGCAGTGAAGGTGAGATTCGGGTACTAGAGCATTTT
NA TRBJ1-4 NA TRBV28 CASSFSTDEKLFF TGTGCCAGCAGTTTCTCTACGGATGAAAAACTGTTTTTT
TRBD1 TRBJ2-2 NA TRBV5-1 CASSMTGGTGELFF TGCGCCAGCAGCATGACAGGGGGCACCGGGGAGCTGTTTTTT
NA TRBJ1-5 NA TRBV18 CASSPGRSNQPQHF TGTGCCAGCTCCCCTGGGAGAAGCAATCAGCCCCAGCATTTT
NA TRBJ2-7 NA TRBV13 CASSFRSGYEQYF TGTGCCAGCAGCTTTCGGAGCGGCTACGAGCAGTACTTC
NA TRBJ2-2 NA TRBV24-1 CATSDPLVGELFF TGTGCCACCAGTGACCCTCTAGTCGGGGAGCTGTTTTTT
NA TRBJ2-3 NA TRBV19 CASSIEGGRGIGTDTQYF TGTGCCAGTAGTATAGAAGGAGGCAGGGGAATTGGCACAGATACGCAGTATTTT
NA TRBJ1-5 NA TRBV28 CASSTGEGVFDNQPQHF TGTGCCAGCAGTACCGGGGAGGGGGTTTTCGACAATCAGCCCCAGCATTTT
TRBD1 TRBJ1-2 once TRBV7-2 CASSTDRFYGYTF TGTGCCAGCAGCACGGACAGGTTTTATGGCTACACCTTC
TRBD2 TRBJ2-7 NA TRBV6-5 CASSYGGLGSPYEQYF TGTGCCAGCAGTTACGGGGGACTAGGGAGCCCCTACGAGCAGTACTTC
NA TRBJ1-1 NA TRBV6-5 CASSKPTDMNTEAFF TGTGCCAGCAGTAAACCTACAGACATGAACACTGAAGCTTTCTTT
TRBD2 TRBJ2-3 NA TRBV27 CASRLGLAGGPSTDTQYF TGTGCCAGCAGGCTGGGACTAGCGGGAGGGCCCAGCACAGATACGCAGTATTTT
TRBD1 TRBJ1-6 NA TRBV19 CASSSGAGTGGSPLHF TGTGCCAGTAGTAGCGGTGCCGGGACAGGGGGTTCACCCCTCCACTTT
TRBD1 TRBJ1-2 NA TRBV7-2 CASRLPDRGSGYTF TGTGCCAGCAGGTTGCCGGACAGGGGGTCTGGCTACACCTTC
TRBD1 TRBJ2-2 NA TRBV29-1 CSITGGTGELFF TGCAGCATTACAGGGGGAACCGGGGAGCTGTTTTTT
NA TRBJ1-3 NA TRBV7-9 CASSLNGVNTIYF TGTGCCAGCAGCTTAAATGGAGTGAACACCATATATTTT